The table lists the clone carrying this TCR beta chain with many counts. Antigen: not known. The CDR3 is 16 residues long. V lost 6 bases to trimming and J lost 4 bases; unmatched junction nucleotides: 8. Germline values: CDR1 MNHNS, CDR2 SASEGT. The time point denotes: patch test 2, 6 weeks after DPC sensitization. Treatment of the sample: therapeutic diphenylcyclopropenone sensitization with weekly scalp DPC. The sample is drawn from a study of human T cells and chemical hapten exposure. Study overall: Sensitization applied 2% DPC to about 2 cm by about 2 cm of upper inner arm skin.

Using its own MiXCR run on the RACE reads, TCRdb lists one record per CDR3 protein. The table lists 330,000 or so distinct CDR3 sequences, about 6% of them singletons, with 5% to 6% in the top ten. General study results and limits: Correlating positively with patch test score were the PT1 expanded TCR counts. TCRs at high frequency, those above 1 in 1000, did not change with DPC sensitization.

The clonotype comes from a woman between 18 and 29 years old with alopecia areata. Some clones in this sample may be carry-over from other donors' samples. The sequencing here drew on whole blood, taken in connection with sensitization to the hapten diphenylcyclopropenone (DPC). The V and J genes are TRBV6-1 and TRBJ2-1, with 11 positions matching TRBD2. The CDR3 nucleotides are TGTGCCAGCAGAATCATTAGCGGGGGGGCTTACAATGAGCAGTTCTTC. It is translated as CASRIISGGAYNEQFF.